The clone carrying this T cell receptor beta chain was counted a few times. Original data processing: Estimation of nucleated cell counts was performed using reference gene primer amplification. The protocol was immunoSEQ multiplex PCR, while the TCRdb copy is restricted to in-frame clones and leaves out a portion. Clone size and the V and J calls come from that table; the DNA yielded D and trimming. The data contain about 75,000 clones, roughly 88% of them singletons. The sample is drawn from a study of blood T cell repertoires in COVID-19. The CDR3 contains 16 residues. CDR1 MNHNS and CDR2 SASEGT come from the germline V gene. With 4 bases clipped from V and 4 bases from J, the junction kept 9 bases outside the gene matches.

The sample taken for sequencing was peripheral blood. The receptor's source is a woman aged 45-60 years with acute or convalescent COVID-19. J is TRBJ2-1 and V is TRBV6-1; 8 bases align to TRBD2. DNA of the CDR3: TGTGCCAGCAGTGGGGGCGCGGGAGGATATTACAATGAGCAGTTCTTC. It encodes CASSGGAGGYYNEQFF.